Below are 8 T cell receptor beta chains sequenced from a single sample in a study of cytomegalovirus exposure and HLA in healthy donors. Primers included in the PCR were 60 Vbeta and 13 Jbeta primers. Repertoires were generated with immunoSEQ multiplex PCR, while TCRdb's copy carries only in-frame clones and drops some. The top ten clones hold roughly 2.7% of a sample with approximately 140,000 clones, 70% to 85% of them seen once. The material sequenced was PBMCs. Source of these receptors: a woman aged 55-75 years in good health and CMV-seropositive.

V is TRBV15 and J is TRBJ2-1, with 9 positions matching TRBD1. This CDR3 is built from 15 residues. V was clipped by 5 bases and J by 5 bases; unmatched bases: 7. Per the germline V gene, CDR1 is LNHNV and CDR2 is YYDKDF (reference sequence). The chain's CDR3 is CATSPRRTGDNEQFF. CDR3 coding DNA: TGTGCCACCAGCCCCCGAAGGACAGGGGACAATGAGCAGTTCTTC.

The gene calls are TRBV6-6 and TRBJ1-4; the match to TRBD1 covers 7 bases. Per germline, CDR1 MNHNY and CDR2 SVGAGI (reference sequence). The CDR3 is made up of 15 amino acids. With 10 bases clipped from V and 0 bases from J, the junction kept 8 bases outside the gene matches. CDR3 sequence (DNA): TGTGCCACCGCCGGACAGGCTGCAACTAATGAAAAACTGTTTTTT. Amino acid sequence: CATAGQAATNEKLFF.

This clone appeared a few times. V and J are TRBV15 and TRBJ2-7, with TRBD2 identical over 8 bases. The germline V gene has CDR1 LNHNV and CDR2 YYDKDF (reference sequence). The CDR3 runs 14 residues. V dropped 5 bases and J dropped 0; count of bases not matched to a gene: 3. CDR3 DNA sequence: TGTGCCACCAGCCGGGGGGGCAACTCCTACGAGCAGTACTTC. Its protein is CATSRGGNSYEQYF. Filled out from reference TRBV15 and TRBJ2-7, the complete variable domain reads DAMVIQNPRYQVTQFGKPVTLSCSQTLNHNVMYWYQQKSSQAPKLLFHYYDKDFNNEADTPDNFQSRRPNTSFCFLDIRSPGLGDTAMYLCATSRGGNSYEQYFGPGTRLTVT.

This chain joins TRBV4-1 and TRBJ1-6; TRBD1 might be the D (6 bases). Germline V lookup: CDR1 MGHRA, CDR2 YSYEKL. The CDR3 is 15 amino acids. The ends were cut back, 0 bases at V and 4 bases at J, with 7 bases in the middle. Here the CDR3 reads CASSQDTGYNSPLHF. The CDR3 nucleotides are TGCGCCAGCAGCCAAGATACAGGGTATAATTCACCCCTCCACTTT.

This chain connects TRBV11-2 to TRBJ1-1, with D maybe TRBD1 (6 bases). The germline V and J ends were trimmed by 5 bases and 1 base, with 11 bases remaining between them. Germline V CDR1 and CDR2: SGHAT, FQNNGV. This CDR3 is 14 amino acids long. Here the CDR3 reads CASSPRTANTEAFF. CDR3 DNA: TGTGCCAGCAGCCCCCGGACAGCGAACACTGAAGCTTTCTTT.

This sequence joins TRBV5-4 and TRBJ2-4, with D possibly being TRBD1 (6 bases). Trimming took 0 bases from V and 3 from J, leaving 13 bases between them. The CDR3 length is 16 residues. CDR1 and CDR2 from the germline V gene are SGHNT and YYREEE (reference sequence). This chain's CDR3 is CASSLDRAGDKNIQYF. DNA of the CDR3: TGTGCCAGCAGCTTGGACAGGGCAGGAGACAAAAACATTCAGTACTTC.

This chain connects TRBV6-5 to TRBJ1-5, with D possibly matching TRBD1 (5 bases). Germline V gives CDR1 MNHEY, CDR2 SVGAGI. The V and J ends lost 4 bases and 4 bases respectively, with 14 bases between them. CDR3 size: 15 residues. The CDR3 region has the DNA TGTGCCAGCAGTTCTGCGGGACGGATTAATCAGCCCCAGCATTTT. Translated, it gives CASSSAGRINQPQHF.

The chain couples TRBV6-5 to TRBJ2-1; 15 bases map to TRBD2. J lost 6 bases, V lost 8 bases, and 2 bases had no gene match. The CDR3 sequence is 14 residues long. Germline V CDR1 and CDR2: MNHEY, SVGAGI. The CDR3 DNA reads as TGTGCCAGCGTGGGACTAGCGGGGGGCAATGAGCAGTTCTTC. The encoded protein is CASVGLAGGNEQFF.